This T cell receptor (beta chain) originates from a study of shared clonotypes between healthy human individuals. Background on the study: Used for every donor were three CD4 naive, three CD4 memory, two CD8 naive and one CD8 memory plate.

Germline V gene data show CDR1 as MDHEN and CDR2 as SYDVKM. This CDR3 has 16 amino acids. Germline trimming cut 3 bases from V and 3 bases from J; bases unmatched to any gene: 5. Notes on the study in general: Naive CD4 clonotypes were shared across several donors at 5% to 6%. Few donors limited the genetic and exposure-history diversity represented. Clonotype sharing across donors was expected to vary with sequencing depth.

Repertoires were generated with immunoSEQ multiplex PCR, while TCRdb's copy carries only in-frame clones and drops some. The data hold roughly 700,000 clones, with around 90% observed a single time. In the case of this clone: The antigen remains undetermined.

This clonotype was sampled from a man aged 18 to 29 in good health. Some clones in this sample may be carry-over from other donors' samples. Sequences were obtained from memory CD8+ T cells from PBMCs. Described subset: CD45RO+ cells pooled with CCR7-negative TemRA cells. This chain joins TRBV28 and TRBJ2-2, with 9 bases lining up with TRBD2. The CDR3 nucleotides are TGTGCCAGCAGTTTCGGCCTAGCGGGGTACACCGGGGAGCTGTTTTTT. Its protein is CASSFGLAGYTGELFF. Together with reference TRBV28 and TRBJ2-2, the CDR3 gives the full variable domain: DVKVTQSSRYLVKRTGEKVFLECVQDMDHENMFWYRQDPGLGLRLIYFSYDVKMKEKGDIPEGYSVSREKKERFSLILESASTNQTSMYLCASSFGLAGYTGELFFGEGSRLTVL.